A selection of T cell receptor beta chains follows, all from one sample in a study of blood T cell repertoires in COVID-19. Produced via immunoSEQ multiplex PCR; TCRdb's table is partial and in-frame only. Among hundreds of thousands of clones listed, around 81% were seen once. The material sequenced was PBMCs or T cells enriched from blood (not recorded which). Source of these receptors: a man aged 25 to 40 with acute COVID-19. The CDR3 runs from the conserved cysteine through the conserved F or W. D genes are given only for firm matches. Not every row has a clone size; where given, it reads once, few, many or a size class.

V: TRBV15
D: .
size: .
J: TRBJ1-5
DNA: TGTGCCACCAGCAGAGGGGCAGGGAATGATGGCAATCAGCCCCAGCATTTT
CDR3: CATSRGAGNDGNQPQHF

V: TRBV7-6
D: .
size: once
J: TRBJ2-7
DNA: TGTGCCAGCAGCTTAGGGGGGCCCTACGAGCAGTACTTC
CDR3: CASSLGGPYEQYF

V: TRBV5-5
D: TRBD2
size: .
J: TRBJ2-7
DNA: TGTGCCAGCAGCTTGAACGGGGAGGGAGGGTCCTACGAGCAGTACTTC
CDR3: CASSLNGEGGSYEQYF

V: TRBV7-3
D: TRBD2
size: .
J: TRBJ2-1
DNA: TGTGCCAGCAGCCGCCTAGGAATTTTAGCGGGTGATGAGCAGTTCTTC
CDR3: CASSRLGILAGDEQFF

V: TRBV3-1/TRBV3-2
D: TRBD1
size: .
J: TRBJ2-1
DNA: TGTGCCAGCAGTCCGGGACAGGTTAACAATGAGCAGTTCTTC
CDR3: CASSPGQVNNEQFF

V: TRBV30
D: TRBD1
size: .
J: TRBJ1-4
DNA: TGTGCCTGGAGCGGGACAGGGCTGCTCGAAAAACTGTTTTTT
CDR3: CAWSGTGLLEKLFF

V: TRBV12-3/TRBV12-4
D: TRBD1
size: .
J: TRBJ2-5
DNA: TGTGCCAGCAGTCCGACAGGGTACGAGACCCAGTACTTC
CDR3: CASSPTGYETQYF

V: TRBV12-3/TRBV12-4
D: .
size: .
J: TRBJ2-3
DNA: TGTGCCAGCAGTTTGGGGCACACAGATACGCAGTATTTT
CDR3: CASSLGHTDTQYF

V: TRBV29-1
D: TRBD1
size: .
J: TRBJ1-6
DNA: TGCAGCGTAGCCGGGACAGGGGTTCAAAATTCACCCCTCCACTTT
CDR3: CSVAGTGVQNSPLHF

V: TRBV12-5
D: .
size: .
J: TRBJ2-3
DNA: TGTGCTAGTGGTTCGGGTAACAGGGCATGGCGCGCAGATACGCAGTATTTT
CDR3: CASGSGNRAWRADTQYF

V: TRBV3-1/TRBV3-2
D: TRBD1
size: .
J: TRBJ1-3
DNA: TGTGCCAGCAGCCGAAAGACAGGGGGCTCTGGAAACACCATATATTTT
CDR3: CASSRKTGGSGNTIYF

V: TRBV21-1
D: .
size: few
J: TRBJ1-5
DNA: TGTGCCAGCAGCGAACCACCCAGGGGAAGCAATCAGCCCCAGCATTTT
CDR3: CASSEPPRGSNQPQHF

V: TRBV6-6
D: TRBD2
size: .
J: TRBJ2-1
DNA: TGTGCCAGCAGTTACTCGAGGGGCGGGGGAAGCAATGAGCAGTTCTTC
CDR3: CASSYSRGGGSNEQFF

V: TRBV7-6
D: .
size: .
J: TRBJ1-1
DNA: TGTGCCAGCAGCTTAGTAGGAGGGGGGGCTGAAGCTTTCTTT
CDR3: CASSLVGGGAEAFF

V: TRBV19
D: TRBD1
size: .
J: TRBJ1-5
DNA: TGTGCCAGTAGACTGGACAGGGGTCATCAGCCCCAGCATTTT
CDR3: CASRLDRGHQPQHF

V: TRBV18
D: .
size: once
J: TRBJ2-7
DNA: TGTGCCAGCTCACCACAACAGATCTACGAGCAGTACTTC
CDR3: CASSPQQIYEQYF

V: TRBV5-4
D: TRBD1
size: .
J: TRBJ1-1
DNA: TGTGCCAGCAGCTTGGGCCTGGGACAGGGCACTGAAGCTTTCTTT
CDR3: CASSLGLGQGTEAFF